This T cell receptor beta chain originates from a study of T cell clonotyping in hematopoietic cell transplantation. Study-level background: Pretransplant recipient samples were taken after cytoreduction. Study results and caveats: Few recipient clonotypes overlapped donors; over 95% were de novo at given depth. No sorting was done, leaving CD4 and CD8 contributions mixed.

The data were produced by immunoSEQ multiplex PCR, yet TCRdb's version contains in-frame clones alone and is incomplete. The table has approximately 22,000 clones, 75% to 90% seen once. This clone showed up just once. Its antigen is not identified. The time point here: recipient sample about 28 days before transplant, after cytoreduction. The source is a man aged 18 to 29 with biphenotypic leukemia. Some clones in this sample may be carry-over from other donors' samples. Here the sequenced sample was peripheral blood mononuclear cells, taken before stem cell transplant.

In nucleotides, the CDR3 is TGTGCCAGCAGCATACTGGGGGAAGAGACCCAGTACTTC. This encodes CASSILGEETQYF. V and J are TRBV6-5 and TRBJ2-5; D possibly matches TRBD1 or TRBD2 (5 bases each). V was trimmed by 6 bases and J by 3 bases, leaving 11 bases between them. Germline CDR1 is MNHEY and CDR2 is SVGAGI. CDR3 size: 13 residues.